Listed below are T cell receptor beta chains from one sample, sequenced in a study of T cells expressing NK-cell markers. One entry per CDR3 protein, without DNA, is what TCRdb gives after re-calling the 5' RACE reads. The specimen's table records some 410,000 distinct CDR3 sequences. Sequences were obtained from blood T cells: a sorted CD56 or NKG2C T cell subset, CD4+ or CD8+ T cells, or bulk PBMC T cells (not recorded which). Receptor source: a woman aged 18 to 69 in good health. Both conserved end residues are part of each CDR3.

TRBJ2-7,TRBV6-5,CASSYHEGSGEHEQYF
TRBJ2-2,TRBV27,CASSPSNTGELFF
TRBJ2-1,TRBV5-6,CASSFLAGDYNEQFF
TRBJ1-5,TRBV6-2/TRBV6-3,CASSYSTVQPQHF
TRBJ2-1,TRBV9,CASSGLAGGKYNEQFF
TRBJ2-7,TRBV28,CASSPQGQGAFREQYF
TRBJ1-4,TRBV6-4,CASSSIGNEKLFF
TRBJ2-1,TRBV7-2,CASSPPGLAGTSNEQFF
TRBJ2-7,TRBV11-1,CASSTNRGGGHTDSYEQYF
TRBJ2-1,TRBV9,CASSEGGRSYNEQFF
TRBJ2-7,TRBV20-1,CSARRGSSYEQYF
TRBJ2-3,TRBV10-3,CAISESGGTDTQYF
TRBJ1-1,TRBV19,CASNTGVTEAFF
TRBJ2-5,TRBV29-1,CSVEQTGLGETQYF
TRBJ2-1,TRBV14,CASSQDPRTGVGNEQFF
TRBJ2-1,TRBV9,CASSVTGAVSEQFF
TRBJ2-5,TRBV7-2,CASSLGGTTYQETQYF
TRBJ2-7,TRBV2,CASSEYWGAGSYEQYF
TRBJ2-7,TRBV4-2,CASSQDYGGRSEQYF
TRBJ2-5,TRBV6-6,CASSLPETQYF
TRBJ2-3,TRBV7-2,CASSLESAGRSGQYF
TRBJ2-2,TRBV12-3/TRBV12-4,CDSSPGLIDALRTGELFF
TRBJ2-3,TRBV7-2,CASSFVSNTDTQYF
TRBJ2-7,TRBV20-1,CSAPAVTLLSTYEQYF
TRBJ2-1,TRBV30,CAWSVSASSYNEQFF
TRBJ1-1,TRBV23-1,CASSPRTVMNTEAFF
TRBJ2-7,TRBV7-2,CASSNPFSGSSYEQYF
TRBJ2-1,TRBV6-5,CASSYSDNRDRLYNEQFF
TRBJ1-4,TRBV20-1,CSASSVGIRQGSKLFF